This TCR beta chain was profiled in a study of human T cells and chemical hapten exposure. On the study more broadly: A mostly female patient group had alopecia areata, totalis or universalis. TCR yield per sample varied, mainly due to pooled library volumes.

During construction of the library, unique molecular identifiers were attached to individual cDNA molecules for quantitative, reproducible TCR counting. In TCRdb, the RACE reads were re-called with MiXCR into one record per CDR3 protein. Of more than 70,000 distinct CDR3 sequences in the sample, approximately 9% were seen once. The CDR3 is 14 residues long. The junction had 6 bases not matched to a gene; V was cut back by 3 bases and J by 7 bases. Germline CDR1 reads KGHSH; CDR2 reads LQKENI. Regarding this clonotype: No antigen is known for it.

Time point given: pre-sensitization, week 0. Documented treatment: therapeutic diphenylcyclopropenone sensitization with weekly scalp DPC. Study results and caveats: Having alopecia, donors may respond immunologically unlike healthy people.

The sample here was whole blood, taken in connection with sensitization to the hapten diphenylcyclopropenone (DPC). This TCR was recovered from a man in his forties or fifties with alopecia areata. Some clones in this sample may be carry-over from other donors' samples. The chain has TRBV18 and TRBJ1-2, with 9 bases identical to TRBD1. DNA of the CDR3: TGTGCCAGCTCACCGGACAGGGGACGGTTTGGCTACACCTTC. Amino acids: CASSPDRGRFGYTF. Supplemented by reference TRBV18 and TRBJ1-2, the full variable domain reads NAGVMQNPRHLVRRRGQEARLRCSPMKGHSHVYWYRQLPEEGLKFMVYLQKENIIDESGMPKERFSAEFPKEGPSILRIQQVVRGDSAAYFCASSPDRGRFGYTFGSGTRLTVV.